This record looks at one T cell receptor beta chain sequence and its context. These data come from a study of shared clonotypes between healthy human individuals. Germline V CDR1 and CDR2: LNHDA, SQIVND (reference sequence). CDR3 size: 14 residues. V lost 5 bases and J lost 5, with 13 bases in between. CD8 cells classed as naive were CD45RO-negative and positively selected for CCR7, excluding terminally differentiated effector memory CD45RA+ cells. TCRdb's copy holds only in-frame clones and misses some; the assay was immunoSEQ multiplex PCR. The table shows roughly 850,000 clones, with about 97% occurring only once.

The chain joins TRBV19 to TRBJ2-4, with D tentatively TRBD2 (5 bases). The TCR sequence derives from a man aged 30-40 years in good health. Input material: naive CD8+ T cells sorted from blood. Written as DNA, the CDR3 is TGTGCCAGTAGTCACGATTCCGGGGAAAACATTCAGTACTTC. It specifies CASSHDSGENIQYF.